This is a list of T cell receptor beta chains from one sample in a study of blood T cells in healthy people across ages. TCRdb re-derived calls from the 5' RACE reads in MiXCR, one entry per CDR3 protein. The sample records 650,000 to 700,000 distinct CDR3 sequences, about 51% being singletons. The sequenced sample consisted of blood. The origin of the receptors is a woman older than 75 in good health. Each CDR3 is given with its conserved first and last residue. The D gene is left open where the match is weak. Expanded clones are given a class, and other clones once, few, many or no size at all.

D gene	clone size	V gene	J gene	CDR3 DNA	CDR3 protein
-	few	TRBV7-2	TRBJ2-2	TGTGCCAGCAGCTTAGCTAGCCGGACCGGGGAGCTGTTTTTT	CASSLASRTGELFF
TRBD2	-	TRBV12-3/TRBV12-4	TRBJ2-1	TGTGCCAGCAGGAGGACTAGCGGGGGCAATGAGCAGTTCTTC	CASRRTSGGNEQFF
-	-	TRBV11-2	TRBJ1-4	TGTGCCAGCAGCGGACTCGGAACTAACCCCTCGCTACATGAAAAACTGTTTTTT	CASSGLGTNPSLHEKLFF
-	-	TRBV21-1	TRBJ2-7	TGTGCCAGCAGCAAGCAAGGTCAGAGGGCAATCTACGAGCAGTACTTC	CASSKQGQRAIYEQYF
-	-	TRBV27	TRBJ2-1	TGTGCCAGCAGTCCGCCGATCGGGTTGGGAACCCAGTTCTTC	CASSPPIGLGTQFF
-	-	TRBV11-2	TRBJ2-5	TGTGCCAGCAGCTTAGGGAACCGCGGTATGGAGACCCAGTACTTC	CASSLGNRGMETQYF
-	-	TRBV11-2	TRBJ2-5	TGTGCCAGCAGCTTAGATCGGGATGGGACCCAGTACTTC	CASSLDRDGTQYF
TRBD1	-	TRBV6-6	TRBJ2-1	TGTGCCAGCACAGGGGGCTGGGAGCAGTTCTTC	CASTGGWEQFF
-	many	TRBV28	TRBJ2-7	TGTGCCAGCAGCTCGTACCAACAAATATTTCCCTACGAGCAGTACTTC	CASSSYQQIFPYEQYF
-	-	TRBV12-3/TRBV12-4	TRBJ2-1	TGTGCCAGCAGTTTCCCGGGAGCCCGAAACAATGAGCAGTTCTTC	CASSFPGARNNEQFF